Following are 5 T cell receptor beta chains from one sample sequenced in a study of cytomegalovirus exposure and HLA in healthy donors. PCR involved 60 Vbeta and 13 Jbeta primers. Sequencing used immunoSEQ multiplex PCR; TCRdb keeps in-frame clones, though not all of them. The table lists hundreds of thousands of clones, about 80% of them singletons. Sequencing was done on a sample of PBMCs. The receptors originated from a woman aged 55-70 years in good health and CMV-seropositive.

This chain uses TRBV30 with TRBJ1-2; TRBD1 agrees at 8 bases. CDR1 is GTSNPN and CDR2 is SVGIG in the germline V gene (reference sequence). J was trimmed by 7 bases and V by 4 bases; bases with no gene match: 8. The CDR3 extends over 13 amino acids. Here the CDR3 reads CAWNLQGEGGYTF. Here the CDR3 DNA reads TGTGCCTGGAACCTACAGGGGGAAGGTGGCTACACCTTC. The full variable domain, rest sourced from reference TRBV30 and TRBJ1-2, is SQTIHQWPATLVQPVGSPLSLECTVEGTSNPNLYWYRQAAGRGLQLLFYSVGIGQISSEVPQNLSASRPQDRQFILSSKKLLLSDSGFYLCAWNLQGEGGYTFGSGTRLTVV.

CDR3 sequence reads: CASSLGQGMYGYTF. The DNA of the CDR3 is TGCGCCAGCAGCTTGGGCCAGGGAATGTATGGCTACACCTTC. The chain uses TRBV5-1 and TRBJ1-2; D is possibly TRBD1 (5 bases). Germline-derived CDR1 and CDR2 are SGHRS and YFSETQ. V lost 0 bases to trimming and J lost 5 bases, with 11 bases between them. The CDR3 runs 14 residues.

The chain combines TRBV15 with TRBJ2-1, with D perhaps matching TRBD2 (6 bases). The CDR3 is 16 amino acids. The germline CDR1 and CDR2 sequences are LNHNV and YYDKDF (reference sequence). Trimming left V 4 bases short and J 1 base short, with 14 bases between. CDR3 loop: CATSTGGAGSYNEQFF. CDR3 nucleotide sequence: TGTGCCACCAGCACGGGCGGGGCAGGATCCTACAATGAGCAGTTCTTC.

The chain joins TRBV27 to TRBJ1-5; D not certain. Germline CDR1 is MNHEY and CDR2 is SMNVEV (reference sequence). The CDR3 is 14 residues long. V dropped 8 bases and J dropped 2 bases, with 13 bases sitting between them. CDR3 loop: CASSRGSGNQPQHF. The CDR3 DNA is TGTGCCAGCTCCCGGGGATCCGGCAATCAGCCCCAGCATTTT.

This clone came up once. The chain combines TRBV5-1 with TRBJ1-1; TRBD1 is a possible D gene (5 bases). The V gene lost 3 bases and the J gene lost 1 base, with 13 bases spanning the gap. Germline assignment: CDR1 SGHRS and CDR2 YFSETQ. The CDR3 sequence is 15 residues long. CDR3 residues: CASSWGNRGNTEAFF. The CDR3 DNA reads as TGCGCCAGCAGCTGGGGAAATAGGGGGAACACTGAAGCTTTCTTT.